In its sample, the clone carrying this T cell receptor beta chain ranks as medium-sized. The junction shows a germline mismatch at one end, possibly a read error. Measured with immunoSEQ multiplex PCR; TCRdb has only the in-frame clones, and not every one. The data show around 44,000 clones, less than 90% seen once. The sample comes from a study of T cell changes during pregnancy in multiple sclerosis. CDR3 length: 14 residues. V usage is TRBV23-1 and J usage is TRBJ1-5; 9 nucleotides line up with TRBD1. TRBV23-1 counts as an open reading frame of uncertain function. The TCR was taken from a female donor with multiple sclerosis, enrolled in a pregnancy study. This specimen was CD4+ T cells from peripheral blood mononuclear cells, taken in the second trimester of pregnancy. The CDR3 region has the DNA TGCGCCAGCAGTCGCACAGGGGGCAAGCAGCCCCAGCATTTT. Translation: CASSRTGGKQPQHF.